This T cell receptor beta chain was documented in a study of blood T cell repertoires in COVID-19. This clone was detected only a few times. Some clones are missing from TCRdb's copy, which holds only in-frame ones; the method was immunoSEQ multiplex PCR. The data hold about 130,000 clones, with about 80% observed a single time. J gave up 3 bases and V 0 bases, and 8 bases lay outside the gene matches. This CDR3 region has 17 residues. CDR1 and CDR2 (germline): SGDLS, YYNGEE. This rearrangement joins TRBV9 to TRBJ1-3; TRBD1 matches at 8 bases. Sequenced sample: peripheral blood. The clonotype originates from an elderly woman with acute or convalescent COVID-19. As DNA, the CDR3 is TGTGCCAGCAGCGTAGGGGGACAGGCGGGTTTTGGAAACACCATATATTTT. Translated: CASSVGGQAGFGNTIYF.